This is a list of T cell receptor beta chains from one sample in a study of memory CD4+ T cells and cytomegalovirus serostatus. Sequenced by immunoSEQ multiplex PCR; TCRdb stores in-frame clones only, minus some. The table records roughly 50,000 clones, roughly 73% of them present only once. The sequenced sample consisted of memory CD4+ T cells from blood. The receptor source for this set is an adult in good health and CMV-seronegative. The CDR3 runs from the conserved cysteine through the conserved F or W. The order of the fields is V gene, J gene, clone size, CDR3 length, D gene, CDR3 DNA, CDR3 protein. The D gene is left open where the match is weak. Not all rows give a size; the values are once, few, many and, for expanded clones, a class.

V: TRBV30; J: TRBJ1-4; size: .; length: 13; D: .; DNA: TGTGCCTGGGCCCTTAACTCGAATGAAAAACTGTTTTTT; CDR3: CAWALNSNEKLFF
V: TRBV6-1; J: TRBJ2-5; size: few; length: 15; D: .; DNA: TGTGCCAGCAGTGAAGCGTGGGGGATCGGGGAGACCCAGTACTTC; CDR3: CASSEAWGIGETQYF
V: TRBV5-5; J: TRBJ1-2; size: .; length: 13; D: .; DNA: TGTGCCAGCAGCTTTGGGACGGGCTATGGCTACACCTTC; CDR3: CASSFGTGYGYTF
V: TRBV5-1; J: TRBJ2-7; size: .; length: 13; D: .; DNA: TGCGCCAGCAGCTTGGCCCCGGATTACGAGCAGTACTTC; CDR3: CASSLAPDYEQYF
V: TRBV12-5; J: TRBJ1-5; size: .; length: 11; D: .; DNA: TGTGCTAGTGGCAGGAGGCAGCCCCAGCATTTT; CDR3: CASGRRQPQHF
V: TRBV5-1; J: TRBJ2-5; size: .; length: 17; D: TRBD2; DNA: TGCGCCAGCAGCTTAGGGAGCAGGCTAGCGGGACGGGAGACCCAGTACTTC; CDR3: CASSLGSRLAGRETQYF
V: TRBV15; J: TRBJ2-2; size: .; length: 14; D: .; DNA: TGTGCCACCAGCCGAACCAGGGGAACCGGGGAGCTGTTTTTT; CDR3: CATSRTRGTGELFF
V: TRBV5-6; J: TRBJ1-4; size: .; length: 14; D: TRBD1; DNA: TGTGCCAGCAGCTTTGGACAGGTTAATGAAAAACTGTTTTTT; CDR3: CASSFGQVNEKLFF
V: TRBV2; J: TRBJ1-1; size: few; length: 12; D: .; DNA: TGTGCCAGCGGGACCCGGAACACTGAAGCTTTCTTT; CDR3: CASGTRNTEAFF
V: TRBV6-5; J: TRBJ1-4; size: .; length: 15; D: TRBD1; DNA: TGTGCCAGCAGTTACTCAGGGGGCAGGAATGAAAAACTGTTTTTT; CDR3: CASSYSGGRNEKLFF
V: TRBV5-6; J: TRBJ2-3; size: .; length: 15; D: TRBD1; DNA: TGTGCCAGCAGCTTGGGACAGGGGGCTTTGGATACGCAGTATTTT; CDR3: CASSLGQGALDTQYF
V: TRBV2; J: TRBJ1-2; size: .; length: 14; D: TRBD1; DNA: TGTGCCAGCAGCCCTAGACAGGGCCTTTATGGCTACACCTTC; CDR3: CASSPRQGLYGYTF
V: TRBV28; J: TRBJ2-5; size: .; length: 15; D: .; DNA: TGTGCCAGCAGTTTTCTAGCGCCTCGGAGGGAGACCCAGTACTTC; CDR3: CASSFLAPRRETQYF
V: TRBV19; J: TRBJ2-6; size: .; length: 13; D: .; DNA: TGTGCCAGCCAAAAAGGCGGGGCCAACGTCCTGACTTTC; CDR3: CASQKGGANVLTF
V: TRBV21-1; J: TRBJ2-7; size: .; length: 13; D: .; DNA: TGTGCCAGCAGCCCACAGGGTAGACACGAGCAGTACTTC; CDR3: CASSPQGRHEQYF
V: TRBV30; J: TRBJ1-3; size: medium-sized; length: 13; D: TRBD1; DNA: TGTGCCTCTGACAGGGCCTCTGGAAACACCATATATTTT; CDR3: CASDRASGNTIYF
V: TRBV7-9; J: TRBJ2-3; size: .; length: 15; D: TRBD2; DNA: TGTGCCAGCAGCTTAAGGGACGGGAGGGCAGATACGCAGTATTTT; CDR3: CASSLRDGRADTQYF
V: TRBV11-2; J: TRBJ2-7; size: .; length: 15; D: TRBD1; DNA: TGTGCCAGCAGCCCCTGGACAGGGGTTCCTTCCGAGCAGTACTTC; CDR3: CASSPWTGVPSEQYF
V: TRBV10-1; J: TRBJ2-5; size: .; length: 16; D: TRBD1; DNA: TGCGCCACCTCGATGAGGGGATCCGGGACAGCGGAGACCCAGTACTTC; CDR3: CATSMRGSGTAETQYF
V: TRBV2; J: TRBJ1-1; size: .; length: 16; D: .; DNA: TGTGCCAGCAGTGGACCCCTTGGAATACGGGGGGCAGATGCTTTCTTT; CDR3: CASSGPLGIRGADAFF
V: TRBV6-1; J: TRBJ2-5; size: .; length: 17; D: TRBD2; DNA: TGTGCCAGCAGTGCGGGCCGTGTACTAGCGGGGGAAGAGACCCAGTACTTC; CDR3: CASSAGRVLAGEETQYF
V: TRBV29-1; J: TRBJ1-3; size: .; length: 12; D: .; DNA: TGCAGCGCCAGTCACGAGGGAAACACCATATATTTT; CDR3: CSASHEGNTIYF
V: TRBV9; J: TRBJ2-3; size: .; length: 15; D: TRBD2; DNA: TGTGCCAGCGGCCCAGCGGGGGGCCGCACAGATACGCAGTATTTT; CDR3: CASGPAGGRTDTQYF
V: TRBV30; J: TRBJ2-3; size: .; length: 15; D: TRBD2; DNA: TGTGCCTGGAGTGTACTGGGCAGGGAGGGGGATACGCAGTATTTT; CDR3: CAWSVLGREGDTQYF
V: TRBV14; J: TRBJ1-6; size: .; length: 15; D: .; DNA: TGTGCCAGCAGCCACCATAGCTCCTATAATTCACCCCTCCACTTT; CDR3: CASSHHSSYNSPLHF
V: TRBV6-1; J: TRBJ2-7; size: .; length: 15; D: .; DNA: TGTGCCAGCAGCCCCGTTTTCGCGCTATCCTACGAGCAGTACTTC; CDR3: CASSPVFALSYEQYF
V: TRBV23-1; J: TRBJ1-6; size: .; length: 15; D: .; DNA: TGCGCCAGCAGTCAACGCCCTGGCCTTAATTCACCCCTCCACTTT; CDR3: CASSQRPGLNSPLHF
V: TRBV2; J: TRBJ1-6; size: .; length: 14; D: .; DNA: TGTGCCAGCCAGAGAATACTATATAATTCACCCCTCCACTTT; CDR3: CASQRILYNSPLHF
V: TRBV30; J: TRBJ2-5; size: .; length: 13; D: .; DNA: TGTGCCTGGAGTGTACCTTACCAAGAGACCCAGTACTTC; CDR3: CAWSVPYQETQYF
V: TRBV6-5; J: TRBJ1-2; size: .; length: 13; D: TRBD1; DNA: TGTGCCAGCAGTATCGGGACAGCGTATGGCTACACCTTC; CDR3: CASSIGTAYGYTF
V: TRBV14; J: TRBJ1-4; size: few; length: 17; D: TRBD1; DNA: TGTGCCAGCAGCCAAGCTCGACAGGGTACCACTAATGAAAAACTGTTTTTT; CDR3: CASSQARQGTTNEKLFF
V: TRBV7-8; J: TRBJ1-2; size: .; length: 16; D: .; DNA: TGTGCCAGCAGCTTAGTAGGGGGGGACTATAACTATGGCTACACCTTC; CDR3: CASSLVGGDYNYGYTF
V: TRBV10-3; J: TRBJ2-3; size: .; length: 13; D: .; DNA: TGTGCCATCAGTGAATACGGGTTGGATACGCAGTATTTT; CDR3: CAISEYGLDTQYF
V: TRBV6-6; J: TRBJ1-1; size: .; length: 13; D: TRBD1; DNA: TGTGCCAGCAGTTGGAAGACAGGGCGAGAAGCTTTCTTT; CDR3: CASSWKTGREAFF
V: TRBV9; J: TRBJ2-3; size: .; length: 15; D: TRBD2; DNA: TGTGCCAGCAGCGTCCGGGCGGGAGGCCCGGATACGCAGTATTTT; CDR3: CASSVRAGGPDTQYF
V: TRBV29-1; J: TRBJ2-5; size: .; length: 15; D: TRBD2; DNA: TGCAGCGTGACCTTATGGCGGGGGGGCCAGGAGACCCAGTACTTC; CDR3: CSVTLWRGGQETQYF
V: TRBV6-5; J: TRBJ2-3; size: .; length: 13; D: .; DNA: TGTGCCAGCAGCAGGGGAAGCACAGATACGCAGTATTTT; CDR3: CASSRGSTDTQYF
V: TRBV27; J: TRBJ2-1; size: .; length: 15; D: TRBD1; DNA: TGTGCCAGCAGTGATCGACAGGGGGCGCGGAATGAGCAGTTCTTC; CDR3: CASSDRQGARNEQFF
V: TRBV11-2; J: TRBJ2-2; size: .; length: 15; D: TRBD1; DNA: TGTGCCACCTGCAGGGGACAGGGGGCTTCCGGGGAGCTGTTTTTT; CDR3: CATCRGQGASGELFF
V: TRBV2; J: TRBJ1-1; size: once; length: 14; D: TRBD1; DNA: TGTGCCAGCAAGGGCAGGGGGCGTGAAACTGAAGCTTTCTTT; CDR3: CASKGRGRETEAFF